This TCR beta chain was sequenced during a study of T cells in Graves' hyperthyroidism and ophthalmopathy. RNA transcripts gave rise to amplified TCR beta CDR3 regions. First-round RT-PCR with HTBI primers amplified the TCR CDR3 region. TCRdb called the multiplex PCR reads again in MiXCR, with one record for every CDR3 protein. Of 500,000 to 750,000 distinct CDR3 sequences listed, around 14% are singletons. CDR3 length: 15 residues. The germline V and J ends were trimmed by 1 base and 2 bases, with 15 bases remaining between them. Germline CDR1 is DFQATT and CDR2 is SNEGSKA (reference sequence). This clonotype was sampled from a woman aged 25 to 45 with Graves' hyperthyroidism. The V and J genes are TRBV20-1 and TRBJ2-7; D uncertain. Sequencing was carried out using blood. The CDR3 loop reads CSARVDVKVAYEQYF. In nucleotides, the CDR3 is TGCAGTGCTAGAGTTGACGTGAAGGTAGCCTACGAGCAGTACTTC.